This passage covers 31 T cell receptor beta chains from one sample sequenced in a study of OX40 agonist ivuxolimab in advanced cancers. The method was immunoSEQ multiplex PCR; TCRdb's version includes in-frame clones alone and lacks a portion of them. The repertoire holds fewer than 25,000 clones, just under 75% seen once, with 20% to 30% in the top ten. This sample comprised CD4+ or CD8+ T cells sorted from blood, obtained in a trial of the OX40 agonist ivuxolimab. All receptors derive from an adult with an advanced solid tumor such as melanoma, head and neck, liver or kidney cancer.

The chain employs TRBV4-1 and TRBJ2-7; perhaps TRBD1 as D (6 bases). This CDR3 has 13 residues. Trimming stripped 4 bases from V and 4 bases from J, with 11 bases between. Germline V gene sequence: CDR1 MGHRA, CDR2 YSYEKL. The CDR3 is CASSRWDNYEQYF. CDR3 nucleotides: TGCGCCAGCAGCCGTTGGGACAATTACGAGCAGTACTTC.

The CDR3 bases are TGTGCCAGCAGCCAAGCAGGTTCGAGGAACAATGAGCAGTTCTTC. It is translated as CASSQAGSRNNEQFF. The rearrangement links TRBV4-2 to TRBJ2-1, with unresolved D. The CDR3 spans 15 residues. The germline V gene has CDR1 LGHNA and CDR2 YNFKEQ. V was clipped by 1 base and J by 5 bases, with 12 bases between them.

A word on this clone: Mismatch with germline at one junction end may stem from a read error. This sequence joins TRBV6-5 and TRBJ1-1; possibly TRBD1 for D (5 bases). The germline CDR1 and CDR2 sequences are MNHEY and SVGAGI. CDR3 length: 15 residues. The CDR3 loop is CASSYSQGMNAEAFF. CDR3 nucleotides: TGTGCCAGCAGTTACTCGCAGGGCATGAACGCTGAAGCTTTCTTT.

This chain joins TRBV28 and TRBJ1-2; D not certain. From germline, CDR1 is MDHEN and CDR2 SYDVKM. The CDR3 loop spans 15 amino acids. Trimming pared 3 bases from V and 4 bases from J, leaving 15 bases between. CDR3 sequence: CASSLGGSGSYGYTF. For the CDR3, the DNA is TGTGCCAGCAGTTTGGGCGGGTCGGGCAGCTATGGCTACACCTTC.

This rearrangement joins TRBV6-1 to TRBJ2-3; the D call may be TRBD1 or TRBD2 (5 bases each). The CDR3 loop spans 15 amino acids. The ends were cut back, 8 bases at V and 4 bases at J, with 19 bases in the middle. Per the germline V gene, CDR1 is MNHNS and CDR2 is SASEGT. This CDR3 reads CASHPFGARADTQYF. Written as DNA, the CDR3 is TGTGCCAGCCACCCTTTCGGGGCTAGAGCAGATACGCAGTATTTT.

This clone was observed a single time. The chain employs TRBV9 and TRBJ2-7; 8 bases are a match to TRBD1. Trimming at V came to 2 bases and at J to 0 bases, leaving 4 bases not matched to a gene. Germline CDR1 and CDR2: SGDLS and YYNGEE. The CDR3 covers 15 residues. CDR3 sequence (DNA): TGTGCCAGCAGCGTTGGACAGGGCCCCTCCTACGAGCAGTACTTC. Translated: CASSVGQGPSYEQYF.

This clone occurred once. The chain has TRBV6-6 and TRBJ2-2; possibly TRBD1 for D (5 bases). CDR3 size: 16 residues. The V end lost 4 bases, the J end lost 5 bases, and 17 bases lay between the germline ends. Per the germline V gene, CDR1 is MNHNY and CDR2 is SVGAGI (reference sequence). The CDR3: CASSFSDRGGTGELFF. As DNA, the CDR3 is TGTGCCAGCAGTTTTTCCGATAGGGGTGGGACCGGGGAGCTGTTTTTT.

This clone was seen more than once but under ten times. DNA of the CDR3: TGTGCCAGCAGTTCAAGGGCCCTAGCGGAAGAGACCCAGTACTTC. Amino acid sequence: CASSSRALAEETQYF. V and J are TRBV28 and TRBJ2-5, with 7 bases that match TRBD2. V was clipped by 4 bases and J by 3 bases; unmatched bases: 8. CDR3 length: 15 amino acids. Germline-derived CDR1 and CDR2 are MDHEN and SYDVKM. Full variable domain (missing parts from reference TRBV28 and TRBJ2-5): DVKVTQSSRYLVKRTGEKVFLECVQDMDHENMFWYRQDPGLGLRLIYFSYDVKMKEKGDIPEGYSVSREKKERFSLILESASTNQTSMYLCASSSRALAEETQYFGPGTRLLVL.

V is TRBV6-6 and J is TRBJ1-2; tentatively, D is TRBD1 (6 bases). V lost 2 bases, J lost 8 bases, and 18 bases lay in between. This CDR3 region has 15 residues. Germline CDR1 is MNHNY and CDR2 is SVGAGI (reference sequence). CDR3 DNA sequence: TGTGCCAGCAGTTACGCCGTGGGAGGGGGGCACGGCTACACCTTC. Residues: CASSYAVGGGHGYTF.

The chain has TRBV5-4 and TRBJ1-1; TRBD1 might be the D (6 bases). The CDR3 covers 14 residues. V lost 1 base and J lost 1, with 8 bases in between. Germline V gene sequence: CDR1 SGHNT, CDR2 YYREEE (reference sequence). The CDR3 DNA sequence: TGTGCCAGCAGCTTGACAGGGCCGAACACTGAAGCTTTCTTT. Protein product: CASSLTGPNTEAFF.

V and J are TRBV28 and TRBJ2-7, with a possible D match to TRBD1 (5 bases). The CDR3 has 16 amino acids. V lost 5 bases and J 5 bases, leaving 22 bases between the germline ends. From germline, CDR1 is MDHEN and CDR2 SYDVKM. The CDR3 region has the DNA TGTGCCAGCAGTACCGTTCTTGGGGCGTCCCACGACGAGCAGTACTTC. Translating gives CASSTVLGASHDEQYF.

The rearrangement links TRBV10-2 to TRBJ1-6, with D unresolved. CDR3 length equals 13 residues. Between the trimmed V and J ends, which lost 10 bases and 5 bases, there was a span of 12 bases. CDR1 is WSHSY, CDR2 SAAADI, per germline. As DNA, the CDR3 is TGCGCCACCCAGAAGGGAGATAATTCACCCCTCCACTTT. It translates to CATQKGDNSPLHF.

V is TRBV7-9 and J is TRBJ1-4; D gene uncertain. The germline V gene encodes CDR1 SEHNR and CDR2 FQNEAQ (reference sequence). The V gene lost 8 bases and the J gene lost 9 bases, with 19 bases spanning the gap. CDR3 length: 14 amino acids. CDR3 in amino acids: CASGNGVVSKKLFF. For the CDR3, the DNA is TGTGCCAGCGGTAACGGGGTGGTTTCCAAAAAACTGTTTTTT.

This clone was seen only a few times. The chain links TRBV9 to TRBJ1-1, with D hard to call. Germline V CDR1 and CDR2: SGDLS, YYNGEE. V gave up 0 bases and J gave up 4 bases, with 7 bases separating them. This CDR3 comprises 13 residues. CDR3 coding DNA: TGTGCCAGCAGCGTAGGGTTGAGCACTGAAGCTTTCTTT. Encoded protein: CASSVGLSTEAFF.

The chain uses TRBV29-1 and TRBJ2-1; 11 bases are shared with TRBD2. The CDR3 totals 16 residues. Germline V gives CDR1 SQVTM, CDR2 ANQGSEA. V lost 4 bases and J lost 9; bases outside the gene matches: 14. The CDR3 sequence: CSVAPSGRRDNGEQFF. The CDR3 nucleotides read TGCAGCGTTGCCCCTAGCGGGAGGAGGGACAATGGTGAGCAGTTCTTC.

V usage is TRBV4-1 and J usage is TRBJ1-5; D is unclear. With 0 bases removed from V and 5 bases from J, the gap between germline ends came to 11 bases. CDR3 length: 15 residues. Germline V CDR1 and CDR2: MGHRA, YSYEKL. The CDR3 spells CASSQDRREDQPQHF. DNA of the CDR3: TGCGCCAGCAGCCAAGATCGGAGGGAGGATCAGCCCCAGCATTTT.

The chain joins TRBV21-1 to TRBJ2-7; the DNA was not compared with TRBD1, the D call given in the table. TRBV21-1 is deemed a pseudogene. The CDR3 is 16 amino acids. The CDR3 sequence: CASSKGSQDGVDEQYF. The CDR3 bases are TGTGCCAGCAGCAAAGGTAGTCAGGATGGTGTGGACGAGCAGTACTTC.

V usage is TRBV5-6 and J usage is TRBJ2-3; 9 bases are shared with TRBD2. The trim removed 2 bases at V and 4 bases at J, leaving 11 bases unmatched. Germline V CDR1 and CDR2: SGHDT, YYEEEE. This CDR3 is built from 17 residues. CDR3 sequence: CASSFPLAGEEADTQYF. CDR3 bases: TGTGCCAGCAGCTTCCCCTTAGCGGGAGAGGAAGCAGATACGCAGTATTTT.

The chain joins TRBV9 to TRBJ2-5; D is undetermined. Trimming pared 0 bases from V and 4 bases from J, leaving 13 bases between. Germline lookup yields CDR1 SGDLS and CDR2 YYNGEE. The CDR3 spans 15 residues. The CDR3 protein is CASSVEDLASETQYF. In DNA form, the CDR3 reads TGTGCCAGCAGCGTAGAGGATCTCGCGTCAGAGACCCAGTACTTC.

This clone was seen more than once but under ten times. This sequence joins TRBV7-8 and TRBJ2-2; 10 bases line up with TRBD2. The CDR3 totals 16 residues. The ends lost 10 bases at V and 5 bases at J; junction bases unmatched: 13. Germline CDR1 is SGHVS and CDR2 is FQNEAQ. CDR3 in amino acids: CATDRGASGGTGELFF. The CDR3 nucleotides read TGTGCCACCGACCGGGGGGCTAGCGGGGGTACCGGGGAGCTGTTTTTT.

This clone occurred a few times. The chain links TRBV30 to TRBJ1-1; D unclear. The germline V gene has CDR1 GTSNPN and CDR2 SVGIG (reference sequence). V lost 0 bases and J lost 5, with 4 bases in between. The CDR3 length is 11 residues. CDR3 DNA: TGTGCCTGGAGTGTAGGTACTGAAGCTTTCTTT. It yields the protein CAWSVGTEAFF. The complete variable domain, with remaining parts taken from reference TRBV30 and TRBJ1-1, reads SQTIHQWPATLVQPVGSPLSLECTVEGTSNPNLYWYRQAAGRGLQLLFYSVGIGQISSEVPQNLSASRPQDRQFILSSKKLLLSDSGFYLCAWSVGTEAFFGQGTRLTVV.

The chain employs TRBV7-9 and TRBJ2-7, with 7 bases matching TRBD1. The CDR3 has 14 amino acids. The junction had 6 bases not matched to a gene; V was cut back by 4 bases and J by 3 bases. Germline CDR1 and CDR2: SEHNR and FQNEAQ (reference sequence). CDR3 sequence: CASSSTGKDYEQYF. For the CDR3, the DNA is TGTGCCAGCAGCTCGACAGGGAAAGACTACGAGCAGTACTTC.

The V and J genes are TRBV28 and TRBJ1-6, with TRBD1 matching 11 bases. The CDR3 consists of 16 residues. V shed 5 bases and J 6 bases; nucleotides not matched to a gene: 6. Per the germline V gene, CDR1 is MDHEN and CDR2 is SYDVKM. The CDR3 DNA follows: TGTGCCAGCAGTGTCACCGGGACAGGGGGTAATTCACCCCTCCACTTT. Translated: CASSVTGTGGNSPLHF.

The chain joins TRBV20-1 to TRBJ2-1; D ambiguous. Germline-derived CDR1 and CDR2 are DFQATT and SNEGSKA (reference sequence). The V end lost 5 bases, the J end lost 5 bases, and 7 bases lay between the germline ends. This CDR3 region has 11 residues. This CDR3 reads CSADYDNEQFF. In nucleotides, the CDR3 is TGCAGTGCTGATTATGACAATGAGCAGTTCTTC.

The V and J genes are TRBV18 and TRBJ2-3; 9 bases align to TRBD2. The germline CDR1 and CDR2 sequences are KGHSH and LQKENI. The trim removed 3 bases at V and 0 bases at J, leaving 1 base unmatched. CDR3 length: 15 residues. The CDR3 loop is CASSPGLASTDTQYF. The CDR3, as DNA: TGTGCCAGCTCACCCGGACTAGCGAGCACAGATACGCAGTATTTT.

The chain uses TRBV9 and TRBJ2-2; 11 bases align to TRBD2. Losses at the gene ends were 0 bases for V and 2 bases for J; bases not matched to a gene: 3. The germline V gene has CDR1 SGDLS and CDR2 YYNGEE. The CDR3 sequence is 17 residues long. CDR3 protein: CASSVEGLAVNTGELFF. The CDR3 DNA is TGTGCCAGCAGCGTAGAGGGACTAGCGGTTAACACCGGGGAGCTGTTTTTT.

This rearrangement joins TRBV19 to TRBJ2-3; D possibly matches TRBD1 or TRBD2 (5 bases each). The V end lost 2 bases, the J end lost 4 bases, and 13 bases lay between the germline ends. The CDR3 has 15 residues. The germline gives CDR1 LNHDA, CDR2 SQIVND (reference sequence). CDR3 DNA sequence: TGTGCCAGTAGTATATTCTCCGGGGCGGCAGATACGCAGTATTTT. Translating gives CASSIFSGAADTQYF.

V and J are TRBV6-5 and TRBJ2-2, with 10 nucleotides matching TRBD1. In germline, CDR1 is MNHEY, CDR2 SVGAGI. Trimming took 2 bases from V and 9 from J; bases not matched to a gene: 3. The CDR3 spans 14 residues. The CDR3 DNA reads as TGTGCCAGCAGTTACGGGGGACAGGGGAGGGAGCTGTTTTTT. Its translation is CASSYGGQGRELFF.

The chain is built from TRBV12-5 and TRBJ1-4; D uncertain. The germline gives CDR1 LGHNT, CDR2 FRNRAP. V was trimmed by 4 bases and J by 8 bases, leaving 14 bases between them. The CDR3 consists of 14 residues. The CDR3 nucleotides are TGTGCTAGTGGTTCCGGGTACATTGGGGAAAAACTGTTTTTT. It specifies CASGSGYIGEKLFF.

The chain uses TRBV9 and TRBJ2-2, with D perhaps being TRBD1 or TRBD2 (5 bases each). The length of the CDR3 is 14 residues. V lost 0 bases to trimming and J lost 4 bases, with 7 bases between them. Germline CDR1 and CDR2: SGDLS and YYNGEE. The CDR3 DNA reads TGTGCCAGCAGCGTAGTGGGGGTCACCGGGGAGCTGTTTTTT. This encodes CASSVVGVTGELFF. Based on the CDR3 plus reference TRBV9 and TRBJ2-2, the full variable domain is DSGVTQTPKHLITATGQRVTLRCSPRSGDLSVYWYQQSLDQGLQFLIQYYNGEERAKGNILERFSAQQFPDLHSELNLSSLELGDSALYFCASSVVGVTGELFFGEGSRLTVL.

The chain carries TRBV4-1 and TRBJ2-5; 15 bases match TRBD2. This CDR3 has 20 amino acids. The V segment lost 3 bases and the J segment 2 bases; nucleotides outside the gene matches: 13. Germline V gene lookup returns CDR1 MGHRA and CDR2 YSYEKL. The CDR3 bases are TGCGCCAGCAGCCATCCTTCCTGGACTAGCGGGGGGGGCCCGCAAGAGACCCAGTACTTC. As protein: CASSHPSWTSGGGPQETQYF.